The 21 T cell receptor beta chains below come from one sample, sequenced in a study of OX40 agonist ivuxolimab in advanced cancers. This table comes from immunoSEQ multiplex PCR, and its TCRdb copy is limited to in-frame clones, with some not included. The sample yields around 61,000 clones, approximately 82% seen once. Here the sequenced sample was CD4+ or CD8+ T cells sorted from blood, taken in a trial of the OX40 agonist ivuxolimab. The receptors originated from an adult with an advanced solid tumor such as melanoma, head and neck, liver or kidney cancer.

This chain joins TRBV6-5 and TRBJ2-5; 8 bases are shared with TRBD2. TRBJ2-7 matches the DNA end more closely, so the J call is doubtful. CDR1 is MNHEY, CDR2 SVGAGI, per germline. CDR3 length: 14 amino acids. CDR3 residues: CASSYGTSSYEQYF. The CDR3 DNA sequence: TGTGCCAGCAGTTACGGGACTAGCTCCTACGAGCAGTACTTC.

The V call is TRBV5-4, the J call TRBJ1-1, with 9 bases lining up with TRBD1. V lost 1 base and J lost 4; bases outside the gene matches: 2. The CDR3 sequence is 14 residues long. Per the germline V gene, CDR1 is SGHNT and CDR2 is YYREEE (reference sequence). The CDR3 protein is CASSLSTGGTEAFF. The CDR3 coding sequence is TGTGCCAGCAGCTTGTCGACAGGGGGCACTGAAGCTTTCTTT.

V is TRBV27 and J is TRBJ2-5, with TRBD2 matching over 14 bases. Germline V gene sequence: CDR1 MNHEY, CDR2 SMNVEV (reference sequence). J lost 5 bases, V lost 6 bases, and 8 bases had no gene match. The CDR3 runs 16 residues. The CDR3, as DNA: TGTGCCAGCAGCCTTTCGGGACTAGCGGGGGTGGAGACCCAGTACTTC. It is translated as CASSLSGLAGVETQYF.

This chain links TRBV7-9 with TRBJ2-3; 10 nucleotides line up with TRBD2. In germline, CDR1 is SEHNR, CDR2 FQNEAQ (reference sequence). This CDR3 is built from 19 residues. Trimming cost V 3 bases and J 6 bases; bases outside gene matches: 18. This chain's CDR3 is CASSFGLAGALAIPDTQYF. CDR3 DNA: TGTGCCAGCAGCTTCGGGCTAGCGGGGGCCCTGGCAATCCCCGATACGCAGTATTTT.

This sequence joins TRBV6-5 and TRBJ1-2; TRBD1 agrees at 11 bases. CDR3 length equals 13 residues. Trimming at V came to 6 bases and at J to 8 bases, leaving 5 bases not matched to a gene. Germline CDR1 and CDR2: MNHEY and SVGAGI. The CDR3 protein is CASRADRGHGYTF. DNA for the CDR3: TGTGCCAGCAGAGCGGACAGGGGGCACGGCTACACCTTC.

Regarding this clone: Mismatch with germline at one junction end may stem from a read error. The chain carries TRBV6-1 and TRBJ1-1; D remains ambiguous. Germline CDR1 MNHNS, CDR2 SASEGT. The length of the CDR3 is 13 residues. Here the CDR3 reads CASSASRNAEAFF. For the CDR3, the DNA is TGTGCCAGCAGTGCGTCCAGGAACGCTGAAGCTTTCTTT.

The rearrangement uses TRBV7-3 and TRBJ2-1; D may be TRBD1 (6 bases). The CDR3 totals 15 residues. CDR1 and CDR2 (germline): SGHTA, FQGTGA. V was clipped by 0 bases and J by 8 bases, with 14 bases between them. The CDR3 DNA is TGTGCCAGCAGCTTAACCCCAGGGGTTGGAGATGAGCAGTTCTTC. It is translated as CASSLTPGVGDEQFF.

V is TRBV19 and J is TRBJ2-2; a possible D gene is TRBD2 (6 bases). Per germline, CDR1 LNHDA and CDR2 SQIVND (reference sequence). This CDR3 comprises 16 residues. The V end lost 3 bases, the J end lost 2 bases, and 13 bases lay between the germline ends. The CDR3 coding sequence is TGTGCCAGTAGTATCACGGGGGAGTTTAACACCGGGGAGCTGTTTTTT. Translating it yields CASSITGEFNTGELFF. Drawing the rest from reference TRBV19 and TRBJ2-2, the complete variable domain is DGGITQSPKYLFRKEGQNVTLSCEQNLNHDAMYWYRQDPGQGLRLIYYSQIVNDFQKGDIAEGYSVSREKKESFPLTVTSAQKNPTAFYLCASSITGEFNTGELFFGEGSRLTVL.

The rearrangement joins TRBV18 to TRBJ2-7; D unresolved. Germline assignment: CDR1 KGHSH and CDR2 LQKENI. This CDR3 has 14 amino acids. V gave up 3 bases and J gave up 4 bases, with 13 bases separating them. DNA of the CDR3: TGTGCCAGCTCACCGCAAGACGGGTCTTACGAGCAGTACTTC. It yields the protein CASSPQDGSYEQYF.

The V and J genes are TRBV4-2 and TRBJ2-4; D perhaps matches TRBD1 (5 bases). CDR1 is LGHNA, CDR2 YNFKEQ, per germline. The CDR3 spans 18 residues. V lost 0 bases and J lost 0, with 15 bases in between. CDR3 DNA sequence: TGTGCCAGCAGCCAAGAGAACTCAGGGATCCTAGCCAAAAACATTCAGTACTTC. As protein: CASSQENSGILAKNIQYF.

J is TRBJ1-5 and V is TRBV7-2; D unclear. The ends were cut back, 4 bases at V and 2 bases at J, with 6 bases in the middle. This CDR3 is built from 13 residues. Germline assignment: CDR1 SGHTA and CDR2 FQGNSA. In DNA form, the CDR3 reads TGTGCCAGCAGCTATATAGGCAATCAGCCCCAGCATTTT. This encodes CASSYIGNQPQHF.

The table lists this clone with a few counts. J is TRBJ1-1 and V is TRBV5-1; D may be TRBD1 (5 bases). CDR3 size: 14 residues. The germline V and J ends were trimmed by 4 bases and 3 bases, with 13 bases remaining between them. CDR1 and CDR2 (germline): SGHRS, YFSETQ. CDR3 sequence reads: CASSQDRPDTEAFF. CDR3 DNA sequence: TGCGCCAGCAGCCAAGACAGACCGGACACTGAAGCTTTCTTT.

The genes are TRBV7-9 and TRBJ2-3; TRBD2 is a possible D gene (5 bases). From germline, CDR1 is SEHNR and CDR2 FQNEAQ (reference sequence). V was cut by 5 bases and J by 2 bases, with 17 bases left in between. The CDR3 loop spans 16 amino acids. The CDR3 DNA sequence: TGTGCCAGCAGCCAAGGGCGGGCTCTCCCCACAGATACGCAGTATTTT. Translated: CASSQGRALPTDTQYF.

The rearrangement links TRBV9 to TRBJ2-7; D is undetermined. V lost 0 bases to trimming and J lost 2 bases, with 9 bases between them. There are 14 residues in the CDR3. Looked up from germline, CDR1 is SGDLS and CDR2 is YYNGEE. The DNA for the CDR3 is TGTGCCAGCAGCGTAGATTTTATACCCTACGAGCAGTACTTC. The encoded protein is CASSVDFIPYEQYF. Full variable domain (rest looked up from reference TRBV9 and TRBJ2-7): DSGVTQTPKHLITATGQRVTLRCSPRSGDLSVYWYQQSLDQGLQFLIQYYNGEERAKGNILERFSAQQFPDLHSELNLSSLELGDSALYFCASSVDFIPYEQYFGPGTRLTVT.

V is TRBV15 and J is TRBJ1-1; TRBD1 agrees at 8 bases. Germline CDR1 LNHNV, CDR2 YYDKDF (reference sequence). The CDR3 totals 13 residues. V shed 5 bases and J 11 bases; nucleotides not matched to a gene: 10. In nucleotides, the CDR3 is TGTGCCACCAGCCTGAGACAGGGGAATATGGCTTTCTTT. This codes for CATSLRQGNMAFF.

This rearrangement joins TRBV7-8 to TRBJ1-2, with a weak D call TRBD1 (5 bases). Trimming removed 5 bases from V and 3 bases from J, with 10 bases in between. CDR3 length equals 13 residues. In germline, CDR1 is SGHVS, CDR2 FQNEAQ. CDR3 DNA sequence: TGTGCCAGCAGCCAGCAGGGTTACTATGGCTACACCTTC. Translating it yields CASSQQGYYGYTF.

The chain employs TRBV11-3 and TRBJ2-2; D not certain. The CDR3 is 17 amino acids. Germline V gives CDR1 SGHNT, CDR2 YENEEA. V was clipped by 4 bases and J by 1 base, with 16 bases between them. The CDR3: CASSYDRASGNTGELFF. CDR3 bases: TGTGCCAGCAGCTACGACCGGGCCTCCGGGAACACCGGGGAGCTGTTTTTT.

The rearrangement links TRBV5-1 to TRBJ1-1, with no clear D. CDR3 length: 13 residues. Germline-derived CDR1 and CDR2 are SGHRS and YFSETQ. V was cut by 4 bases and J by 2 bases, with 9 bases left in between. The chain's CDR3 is CASSSTDNTEAFF. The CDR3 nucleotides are TGCGCCAGCAGCAGTACAGATAACACTGAAGCTTTCTTT.

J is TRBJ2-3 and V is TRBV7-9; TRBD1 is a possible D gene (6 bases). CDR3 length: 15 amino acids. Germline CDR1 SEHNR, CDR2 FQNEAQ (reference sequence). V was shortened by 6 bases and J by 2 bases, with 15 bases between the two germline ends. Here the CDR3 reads CASSKDRRYTDTQYF. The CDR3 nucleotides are TGTGCCAGCAGTAAAGACAGGAGGTACACAGATACGCAGTATTTT.

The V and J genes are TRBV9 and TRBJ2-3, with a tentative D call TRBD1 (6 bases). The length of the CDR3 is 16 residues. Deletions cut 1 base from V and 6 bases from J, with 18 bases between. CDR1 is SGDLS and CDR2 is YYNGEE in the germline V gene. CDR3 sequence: CASSVSVGAPPDTQYF. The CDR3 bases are TGTGCCAGCAGCGTATCCGTGGGGGCGCCTCCGGATACGCAGTATTTT.

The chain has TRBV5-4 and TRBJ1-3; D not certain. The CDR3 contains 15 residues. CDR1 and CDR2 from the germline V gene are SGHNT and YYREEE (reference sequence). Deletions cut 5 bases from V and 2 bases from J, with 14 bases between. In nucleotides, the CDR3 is TGTGCCAGCAGTCCGGGCAGGTCCGCTGGAAACACCATATATTTT. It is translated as CASSPGRSAGNTIYF.